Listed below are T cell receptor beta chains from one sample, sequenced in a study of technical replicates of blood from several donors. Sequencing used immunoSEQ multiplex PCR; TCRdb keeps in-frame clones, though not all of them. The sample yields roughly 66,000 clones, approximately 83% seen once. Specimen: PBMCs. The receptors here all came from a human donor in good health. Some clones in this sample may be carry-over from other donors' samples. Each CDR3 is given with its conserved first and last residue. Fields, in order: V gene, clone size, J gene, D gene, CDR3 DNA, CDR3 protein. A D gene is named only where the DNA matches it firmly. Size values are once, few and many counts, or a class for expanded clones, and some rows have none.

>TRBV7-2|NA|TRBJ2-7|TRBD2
TGTGCCAGCAGCCCTACTAGCGGGAACGCGTACGAGCAGTACTTC
CASSPTSGNAYEQYF
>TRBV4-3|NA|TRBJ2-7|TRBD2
TGCGCCAGCAGCCAGGAACTAGCGGGGGCCTACGAGCAGTACTTC
CASSQELAGAYEQYF
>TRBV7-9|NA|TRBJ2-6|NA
TGTGCCAGCAGCTTACTTCTCGGTGGGGCCAACGTCCTGACTTTC
CASSLLLGGANVLTF
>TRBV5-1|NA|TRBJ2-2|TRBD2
TGCGCCAGCAGTTCTATGGGACTAGCTGCAGCCGGGGAGCTGTTTTTT
CASSSMGLAAAGELFF
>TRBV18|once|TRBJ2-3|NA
TGTGCCAGCTCACCAGGCCCAGATACGCAGTATTTT
CASSPGPDTQYF
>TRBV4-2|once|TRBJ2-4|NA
TGTGCCAGCAGCGAGGCGGGGGCTGACAAAAACATTCAGTACTTC
CASSEAGADKNIQYF
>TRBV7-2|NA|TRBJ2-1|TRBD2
TGTGCCAGCAGCTCGGGACTAGCGGGGGTGAGTGAGCAGTTCTTC
CASSSGLAGVSEQFF
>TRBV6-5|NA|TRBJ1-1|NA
TGTGCCACCCGACAGTATTTGAACACTGAAGCTTTCTTT
CATRQYLNTEAFF
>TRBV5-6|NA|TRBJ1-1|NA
TGTGCCAGCAGCTTGGATGGGTCGGGAACTGAAGCTTTCTTT
CASSLDGSGTEAFF
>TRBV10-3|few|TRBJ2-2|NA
TGTGCCATCAGTGACGTGGGGCACACCGGGGAGCTGTTTTTT
CAISDVGHTGELFF
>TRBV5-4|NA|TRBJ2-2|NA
TGTGCCAGCAGCCTAACTAGGAACACCGGGGAGCTGTTTTTT
CASSLTRNTGELFF